Sequencing of this T cell receptor (beta chain) was carried out in a study of CXCR3-negative and CXCR3-positive naive CD8 T cells. General observations from the study: CXCR3 expression partially decreased after cryopreservation; most assays used fresh PBMCs. CXCR3-positive naive cells had TRB CDR3s that were more hydrophobic than CXCR3-negative naive cells had.

Germline V gene sequence: CDR1 SGDLS, CDR2 YYNGEE. CDR3 length equals 14 residues. Sorting yielded triplicates of approximately 300,000 cells for each CD8+ T cell subset. CD45RO-CCR7+CD27+CD95- defined naive CD8+ T cells. Libraries were UMI-labeled 5' RACE TRB cDNA. From the 5' RACE reads, TCRdb lists one entry per CDR3 protein and no DNA. The sample table sets out about 82,000 distinct CDR3 sequences. As concerns this clonotype: The antigen is undetermined.

The receptor's source is a human donor in good health. Some clones in this sample may be carry-over from other donors' samples. Source material: naive CXCR3- CD8+ T cells from blood. Subset specified: CD45RO-CCR7+CD27+CD95- naive CD8+ T cells lacking CXCR3 (TNR3-). V is TRBV9 and J is TRBJ1-1. The CDR3 loop is CASSVGQLNTEAFF.